This T cell receptor (beta chain) was retrieved from a study of blood T cell repertoires in COVID-19. Across the whole study: The study drew acute and convalescent COVID-19 samples from the United States, Italy and Spain. Sources were T cells, B-cell-depleted T cells, or PBMCs; the material itself was cDNA or gDNA.

The length of the CDR3 is 14 residues. From germline, CDR1 is WNHNN and CDR2 SYGVQD (reference sequence). The ends lost 5 bases at V and 9 bases at J; junction bases unmatched: 9. Assay: immunoSEQ multiplex PCR; the TCRdb copy retains only in-frame clones and omits some. The table lists around 250,000 clones, about 91% of them singletons. The rearrangement joins TRBV10-1 to TRBJ2-1; TRBD2 agrees at 8 bases. What was sequenced was PBMCs or T cells enriched from blood (not recorded which). This sequence was found in a middle-aged man who had been exposed to COVID-19. For the CDR3, the DNA is TGCGCCAGCAGTTCCCCCGGGAGGGACTTTGAGCAGTTCTTC. Translating it yields CASSSPGRDFEQFF.